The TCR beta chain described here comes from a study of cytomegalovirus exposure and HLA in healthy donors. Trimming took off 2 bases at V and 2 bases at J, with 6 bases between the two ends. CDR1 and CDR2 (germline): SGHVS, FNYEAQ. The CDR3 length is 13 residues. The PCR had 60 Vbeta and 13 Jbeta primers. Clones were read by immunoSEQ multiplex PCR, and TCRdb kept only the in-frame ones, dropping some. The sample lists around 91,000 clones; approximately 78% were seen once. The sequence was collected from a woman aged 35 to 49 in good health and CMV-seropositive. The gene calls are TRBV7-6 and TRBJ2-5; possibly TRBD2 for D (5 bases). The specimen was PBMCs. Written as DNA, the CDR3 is TGTGCCAGCAGCTTACAGCGGCAAGAGACCCAGTACTTC. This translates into CASSLQRQETQYF.